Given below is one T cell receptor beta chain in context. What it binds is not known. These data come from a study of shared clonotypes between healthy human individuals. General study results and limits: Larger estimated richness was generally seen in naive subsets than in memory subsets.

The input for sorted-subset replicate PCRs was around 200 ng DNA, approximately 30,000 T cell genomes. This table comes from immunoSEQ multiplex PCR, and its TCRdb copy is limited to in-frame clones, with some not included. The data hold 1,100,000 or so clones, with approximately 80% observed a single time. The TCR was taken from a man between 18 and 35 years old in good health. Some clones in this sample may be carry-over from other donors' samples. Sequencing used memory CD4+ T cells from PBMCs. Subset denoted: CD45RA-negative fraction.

The CDR3 DNA follows: TGTGCCAGCTCACCCTCCGGACAGGGAGACATTCAGTACTTC. Translated, it gives CASSPSGQGDIQYF. The rearrangement uses TRBV18 and TRBJ2-4; TRBD1 matches at 8 bases. From germline, CDR1 is KGHSH and CDR2 LQKENI. Trimming cost V 3 bases and J 8 bases; bases outside gene matches: 6. The CDR3 consists of 14 residues.